The T cell receptor beta chain described here comes from a study of a mutant IDH1 vaccine in newly diagnosed glioma. Study overall: The first vaccination came 4-6 weeks after radiotherapy alone, or with temozolomide cycles.

Produced via immunoSEQ multiplex PCR; TCRdb's table is partial and in-frame only. This table holds 120,000 or so clones, around four fifths found once. Documented time point: week 11, during vaccination. Vaccinated patients received 300 ug of mutant IDH1 20-mer peptide per dose, with topical imiquimod. Donors' newly diagnosed IDH1-mutant WHO grade 3 or 4 astrocytomas lacked nuclear ATRX. This clone was seen a single time. What it recognizes is unknown. Regarding the study as a whole: Alterations occurring in top peripheral T cell clonotypes seemed unrelated to pseudoprogression.

The CDR3 has 16 residues. CDR1 LGHNA and CDR2 YNFKEQ come from the germline V gene. Trimming pared 1 base from V and 8 bases from J, leaving 19 bases between. The clonotype comes from a man aged 40-50 years with glioma. The rearrangement joins TRBV4-2 to TRBJ2-3; tentatively, D is TRBD1 (5 bases). Sequenced material: PBMCs, taken from a glioma patient whose treatment included an IDH1 peptide vaccine. CDR3 loop: CASSQVKGPVARTQYF. CDR3 DNA sequence: TGTGCCAGCAGCCAAGTGAAGGGGCCGGTCGCACGTACGCAGTATTTT.